These 17 T cell receptor beta chains share one sample of origin, sequenced in a study of OX40 agonist ivuxolimab in advanced cancers. Produced via immunoSEQ multiplex PCR; TCRdb's table is partial and in-frame only. Altogether roughly 50,000 clones are present, around 89% being singletons, with the ten largest covering 1.3% to 1.5%. Sample: CD4+ or CD8+ T cells sorted from blood, taken in a trial of the OX40 agonist ivuxolimab. These receptors were obtained from an adult with an advanced solid tumor such as melanoma, head and neck, liver or kidney cancer.

V is TRBV10-3 and J is TRBJ2-2, with 8 bases identical to TRBD1. Germline CDR1 ENHRY, CDR2 SYGVKD. The CDR3 runs 16 residues. V lost 3 bases, J lost 7 bases, and 10 bases stayed unmatched. DNA of the CDR3: TGTGCCATCAGTGACCCAGGGGGACAGGATCACGGGGAGCTGTTTTTT. Translation: CAISDPGGQDHGELFF.

V is TRBV13 and J is TRBJ2-7; the D is unclear. Germline lookup yields CDR1 PRHDT and CDR2 FYEKMQ (reference sequence). V lost 3 bases and J lost 2, with 8 bases in between. The CDR3 length is 13 residues. The CDR3 nucleotides read TGTGCCAGCAGCTTCCAGTCGACCTACGAGCAGTACTTC. This gives the protein CASSFQSTYEQYF.

This rearrangement joins TRBV6-1 to TRBJ1-1, with D maybe TRBD1 (6 bases). Between the trimmed V and J ends, which lost 7 bases and 5 bases, there was a span of 14 bases. Germline CDR1 is MNHNS and CDR2 is SASEGT. The length of the CDR3 is 13 residues. The CDR3 DNA reads as TGTGCCAGCACTTCCCAAGGGGGGACTGAAGCTTTCTTT. This sequence encodes CASTSQGGTEAFF.

The chain has TRBV5-1 and TRBJ1-1; D call uncertain. Trimming stripped 5 bases from V and 4 bases from J, with 12 bases between. This CDR3 comprises 13 residues. The germline V gene encodes CDR1 SGHRS and CDR2 YFSETQ. The CDR3 loop is CASRSVSGTEAFF. CDR3 in DNA: TGCGCCAGCAGGTCGGTAAGTGGCACTGAAGCTTTCTTT.

This chain links TRBV30 with TRBJ2-3; D not certain. The CDR3 is made up of 13 amino acids. Germline values: CDR1 GTSNPN, CDR2 SVGIG (reference sequence). Between the trimmed V and J ends, which lost 4 bases and 2 bases, there was a span of 10 bases. CDR3 bases: TGTGCCTGGACAGGCCCCGACACAGATACGCAGTATTTT. Residues: CAWTGPDTDTQYF.

The chain combines TRBV19 with TRBJ2-7, with a weak D call TRBD1 (5 bases). V shed 2 bases and J shed 0 bases, with 8 bases lying between them. Germline V gives CDR1 LNHDA, CDR2 SQIVND (reference sequence). The CDR3 extends over 14 amino acids. The CDR3, as DNA: TGTGCCAGTAGTATATCCAGGGACTCCTACGAGCAGTACTTC. Translated: CASSISRDSYEQYF.

The chain recombines TRBV7-3 with TRBJ2-3; unclear D gene. CDR3 length: 15 amino acids. Trimming left V 5 bases short and J 0 bases short, with 12 bases between. The germline gives CDR1 SGHTA, CDR2 FQGTGA. The CDR3 nucleotides read TGTGCCAGCAGCGCTCAGAGTTCTAGCACAGATACGCAGTATTTT. It codes for CASSAQSSSTDTQYF.

The chain combines TRBV28 with TRBJ1-2; D unresolved. The CDR3 is 13 amino acids. Trimming pared 5 bases from V and 8 bases from J, leaving 15 bases between. Germline-derived CDR1 and CDR2 are MDHEN and SYDVKM. The chain's CDR3 is CASSPPSGPGYTF. CDR3 DNA sequence: TGTGCCAGCAGTCCTCCATCGGGCCCGGGCTACACCTTC.

This clone has just a few counts. The chain joins TRBV7-2 to TRBJ2-7; TRBD2 matches at 9 bases. V was pared by 5 bases and J by 2 bases, with 7 bases of the junction left unmatched. The CDR3 sequence is 15 residues long. Germline V gene lookup returns CDR1 SGHTA and CDR2 FQGNSA. CDR3 sequence reads: CASSPGLATTYEQYF. CDR3 nucleotides: TGTGCCAGCAGCCCCGGACTAGCGACGACCTACGAGCAGTACTTC.

V gene TRBV7-2 combines with J gene TRBJ1-5, with D perhaps matching TRBD1 (5 bases). Trimming stripped 1 base from V and 6 bases from J, with 10 bases between. Germline values: CDR1 SGHTA, CDR2 FQGNSA. This CDR3 is built from 14 residues. The CDR3 sequence is CASSLGRVGQPQHF. The CDR3, as DNA: TGTGCCAGCAGCTTAGGCAGGGTAGGTCAGCCCCAGCATTTT.

The gene calls are TRBV7-9 and TRBJ2-3; D assignment may be TRBD1 or TRBD2 (5 bases each). V dropped 4 bases and J dropped 3 bases, with 14 bases sitting between them. Germline V gene data show CDR1 as SEHNR and CDR2 as FQNEAQ (reference sequence). The CDR3 is made up of 15 amino acids. DNA for the CDR3: TGTGCCAGCAGCTCCACTAGACAGCCTACAGATACGCAGTATTTT. Translation gives CASSSTRQPTDTQYF.

The genes are TRBV5-6 and TRBJ2-7, with 7 bases matching TRBD1. After removal of 4 bases from V and 0 bases from J, the junction contained 4 bases not matched to a gene. The CDR3 has 14 residues. Per germline, CDR1 SGHDT and CDR2 YYEEEE. In DNA, the CDR3 is TGTGCCAGCAGCCCGGGACAGAGCTCCTACGAGCAGTACTTC. Translating it yields CASSPGQSSYEQYF.

J is TRBJ2-7 and V is TRBV5-6; no definite D call. In germline, CDR1 is SGHDT, CDR2 YYEEEE. The length of the CDR3 is 12 residues. V lost 2 bases to trimming and J lost 7 bases, with 10 bases between them. CDR3 in amino acids: CASSLRVREQYF. The DNA of the CDR3 is TGTGCCAGCAGCTTAAGGGTCAGGGAGCAGTACTTC. The variable domain in full, completed from reference TRBV5-6 and TRBJ2-7, reads DAGVTQSPTHLIKTRGQQVTLRCSPKSGHDTVSWYQQALGQGPQFIFQYYEEEERQRGNFPDRFSGHQFPNYSSELNVNALLLGDSALYLCASSLRVREQYFGPGTRLTVT.

This clone was counted only a few times. The CDR3, as DNA: TGTGCCAGCAGTATAGGGGGGTGGCAGGGTAGTACTGAAGCTTTCTTT. This sequence encodes CASSIGGWQGSTEAFF. The chain couples TRBV28 to TRBJ1-1, with D maybe TRBD1 (6 bases). V lost 5 bases, J lost 5 bases, and 21 bases lay in between. The CDR3 extends over 16 amino acids. CDR1 and CDR2 from the germline V gene are MDHEN and SYDVKM.

The chain has TRBV6-1 and TRBJ1-6; 7 nucleotides align to TRBD1. The CDR3 consists of 15 residues. V gave up 5 bases and J gave up 11 bases; unmatched junction bases: 12. The germline CDR1 and CDR2 sequences are MNHNS and SASEGT. CDR3 sequence: CASSPFRDSLTPLHF. The CDR3 DNA reads TGTGCCAGCAGTCCGTTCCGGGACAGTCTAACACCCCTCCACTTT.

The gene calls are TRBV5-1 and TRBJ2-2, with 7 nucleotides matching TRBD1. Germline V lookup: CDR1 SGHRS, CDR2 YFSETQ. Germline trimming cut 4 bases from V and 4 bases from J; bases unmatched to any gene: 1. The CDR3 is 13 residues long. Here the CDR3 reads CASSRDSTGELFF. CDR3 bases: TGCGCCAGCAGCCGGGACAGCACCGGGGAGCTGTTTTTT.

In DNA, the CDR3 is TGCGCCAGCAGCGGGGGGTTAAGCTCCTACAATGAGCAGTTCTTC. Amino acids: CASSGGLSSYNEQFF. This rearrangement joins TRBV5-1 to TRBJ2-1, with D possibly TRBD2 on 6 matching bases. V was pared by 4 bases and J by 0 bases, with 11 bases between. The CDR3 covers 15 residues. Looked up from germline, CDR1 is SGHRS and CDR2 is YFSETQ.